This entry describes one T cell receptor (beta chain). CD45RO-negative, CCR7-positively selected cells formed the naive CD8 fraction, excluding terminally differentiated effector memory CD45RA+ cells. Only in-frame clones appear in the TCRdb table, and some are missing; sequencing was by immunoSEQ multiplex PCR. The repertoire has about 2 million clones, around 96% of them found once; the top ten carry 0.9% to 1.3%. These data are taken from a study of shared clonotypes between healthy human individuals. The sample taken for sequencing was naive CD8+ T cells sorted from blood. This sequence originates from a man younger than 30 in good health.

The CDR3 DNA follows: TGTGCCAGCAGCGTTAGCGGAGACTACGAGCAGTACTTC. Protein: CASSVSGDYEQYF. V is TRBV2 and J is TRBJ2-7; D may be TRBD2 (6 bases). The V end lost 6 bases, the J end lost 3 bases, and 12 bases lay between the germline ends. Germline assignment: CDR1 SNHLY and CDR2 FYNNEI. The CDR3 extends over 13 amino acids.